In this sample, the clone carrying this T cell receptor beta chain turned up a few times. Sequenced by immunoSEQ multiplex PCR; TCRdb stores in-frame clones only, minus some. The data show around 50,000 clones, about 90% seen once. The data originate from a study of T cell changes during pregnancy in multiple sclerosis. V was cut by 8 bases and J by 0 bases, with 8 bases left in between. CDR1 and CDR2 from the germline V gene are SEHNR and FQNEAQ (reference sequence). The CDR3 has 12 residues. Specimen: CD4+ T cells from peripheral blood mononuclear cells, collected after pregnancy. This chain uses TRBV7-9 with TRBJ2-7, with D possibly matching TRBD2 (6 bases). The sequence was obtained from a female donor in good health, enrolled as a control in a pregnancy study. CDR3 DNA: TGTGCCAGCGCGGGGAGCTCCTACGAGCAGTACTTC. This sequence encodes CASAGSSYEQYF.